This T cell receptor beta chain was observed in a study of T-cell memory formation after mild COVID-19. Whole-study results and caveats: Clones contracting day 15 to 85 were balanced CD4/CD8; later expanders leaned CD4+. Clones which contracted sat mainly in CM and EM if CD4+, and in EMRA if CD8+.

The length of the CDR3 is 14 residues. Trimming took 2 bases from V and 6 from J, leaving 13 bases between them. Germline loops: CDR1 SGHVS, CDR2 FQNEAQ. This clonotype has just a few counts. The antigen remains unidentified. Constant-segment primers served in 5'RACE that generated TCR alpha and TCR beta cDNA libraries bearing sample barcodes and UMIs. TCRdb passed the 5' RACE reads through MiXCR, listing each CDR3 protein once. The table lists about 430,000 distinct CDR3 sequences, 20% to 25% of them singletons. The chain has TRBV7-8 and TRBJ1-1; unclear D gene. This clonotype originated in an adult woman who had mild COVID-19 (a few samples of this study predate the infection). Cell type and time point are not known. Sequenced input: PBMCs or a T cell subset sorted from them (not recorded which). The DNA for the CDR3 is TGTGCCAGCAGCTTATCACCATGGGAGCCTGAAGCTTTCTTT. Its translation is CASSLSPWEPEAFF.